The next 20 T cell receptor beta chains were all read from a single sample in a study of blood T cell repertoires in COVID-19. Assay: immunoSEQ multiplex PCR; the TCRdb copy retains only in-frame clones and omits some. In the table there are 150,000 to 200,000 clones, 80% to 85% of which are singletons. The sequencing input was peripheral blood. The receptors derive from a woman in her 40s with acute or convalescent COVID-19.

A word on this clone: One end of the junction fails to match germline, which may point to a read error. The rearrangement links TRBV5-1 to TRBJ2-7; perhaps TRBD1 as D (6 bases). Germline CDR1 is SGHRS and CDR2 is YFSETQ. This CDR3 spans 15 amino acids. CDR3 sequence: CASSTGQTTSSEQYF. The CDR3 DNA is TGCGCCAGCAGCACCGGACAGACAACCTCCTCCGAGCAGTACTTC.

This clone was observed once. V is TRBV11-2 and J is TRBJ2-5, with D uncertain. V was trimmed by 3 bases and J by 1 base, leaving 6 bases between them. This CDR3 spans 13 amino acids. Germline V lookup: CDR1 SGHAT, CDR2 FQNNGV. The CDR3 sequence is CASSFTAQETQYF. CDR3 nucleotides: TGTGCCAGCAGCTTTACAGCCCAAGAGACCCAGTACTTC.

The chain carries TRBV10-3 and TRBJ1-2; weak D call: TRBD1 (5 bases). The CDR3 spans 14 residues. Germline CDR1 ENHRY, CDR2 SYGVKD. With 5 bases removed from V and 0 bases from J, the gap between germline ends came to 10 bases. CDR3 amino acids: CAISQQGTNYGYTF. As DNA, the CDR3 is TGTGCCATCAGTCAGCAGGGAACTAACTATGGCTACACCTTC.

This clone was recorded only once. This sequence joins TRBV30 and TRBJ1-2; 7 bases align to TRBD1. The CDR3 consists of 12 residues. Germline-derived CDR1 and CDR2 are GTSNPN and SVGIG (reference sequence). Unmatched junction bases numbered 6, after V lost 7 bases and J lost 4 bases. In DNA, the CDR3 is TGTGCCTCAGGGGGGCTTGGCTATGGCTACACCTTC. Its protein product is CASGGLGYGYTF.

The rearrangement links TRBV6-5 to TRBJ2-7; 9 nucleotides align to TRBD1. The CDR3 contains 12 residues. V lost 8 bases, J lost 2 bases, and 1 base stayed unmatched. Looked up from germline, CDR1 is MNHEY and CDR2 is SVGAGI. The CDR3 reads CASGTGPYEQYF. The CDR3 DNA reads as TGTGCCAGCGGGACAGGGCCCTACGAGCAGTACTTC.

In nucleotides, the CDR3 is TGTGCCAGCAGCCCTACTAGGCATTCACCCCTCCACTTT. It encodes CASSPTRHSPLHF. The V and J genes are TRBV14 and TRBJ1-6, with D hard to call. The CDR3 loop spans 13 amino acids. In germline, CDR1 is SGHDN, CDR2 FVKESK. Trimming pared 4 bases from V and 8 bases from J, leaving 9 bases between. Full variable domain (missing parts from reference TRBV14 and TRBJ1-6): EAGVTQFPSHSVIEKGQTVTLRCDPISGHDNLYWYRRVMGKEIKFLLHFVKESKQDESGMPNNRFLAERTGGTYSTLKVQPAELEDSGVYFCASSPTRHSPLHFGNGTRLTVT.

This clone occurred a few times. This sequence joins TRBV3-1 (or the pseudogene TRBV3-2) and TRBJ2-4, with TRBD2 matching 7 bases. With V trimmed by 4 bases and J by 3 bases, 3 bases remained unmatched. CDR3 length: 14 residues. Germline CDR1 reads LGHDT; CDR2 reads YNNKEL (reference sequence). The CDR3 loop reads CASSPSGSKNIQYF. The CDR3, as DNA: TGTGCCAGCAGCCCTAGCGGAAGCAAAAACATTCAGTACTTC.

This rearrangement joins TRBV11-2 to TRBJ2-7, with 9 bases matching TRBD1. This CDR3 has 15 amino acids. Germline V gene data show CDR1 as SGHAT and CDR2 as FQNNGV. Unmatched junction bases numbered 9, after V lost 3 bases and J lost 6 bases. Written as DNA, the CDR3 is TGTGCCAGCAGCTTGATCGGGACAGGGCCCCTCGAGCAGTACTTC. Translated, it gives CASSLIGTGPLEQYF.

The chain uses TRBV11-2 and TRBJ1-2, with a tentative D call TRBD1 (5 bases). CDR1 SGHAT and CDR2 FQNNGV come from the germline V gene. The V and J ends lost 5 bases and 7 bases respectively, with 14 bases between them. This CDR3 comprises 13 residues. This CDR3 reads CASSLGLQSGYTF. CDR3 coding DNA: TGTGCCAGCAGCCTGGGACTCCAAAGTGGCTACACCTTC.

The rearrangement joins TRBV2 to TRBJ1-1; D is unresolved. The CDR3 is made up of 15 amino acids. Germline lookup yields CDR1 SNHLY and CDR2 FYNNEI. V lost 7 bases to trimming and J lost 2 bases, with 17 bases between them. As DNA, the CDR3 is TGTGCCAGCACTCCGCATCCGGGTCTAAACACTGAAGCTTTCTTT. Its translation is CASTPHPGLNTEAFF.

This sequence joins TRBV5-1 and TRBJ2-2; TRBD1 might be the D (6 bases). The ends were cut back, 4 bases at V and 4 bases at J, with 17 bases in the middle. This CDR3 spans 16 amino acids. Germline lookup yields CDR1 SGHRS and CDR2 YFSETQ. In nucleotides, the CDR3 is TGCGCCAGCAGCCCTCCGGACAGCCTTATCACCGGGGAGCTGTTTTTT. Translating it yields CASSPPDSLITGELFF.

This rearrangement joins TRBV7-9 to TRBJ2-2, with D maybe TRBD1 (6 bases). V lost 11 bases and J 0 bases, leaving 10 bases between the germline ends. The CDR3 has 13 residues. Germline CDR1 reads SEHNR; CDR2 reads FQNEAQ (reference sequence). As DNA, the CDR3 is TGTGCCTTGGGGGCCGCGAACACCGGGGAGCTGTTTTTT. Protein sequence: CALGAANTGELFF.

The rearrangement uses TRBV7-9 and TRBJ1-5; D gene uncertain. The CDR3 sequence is 14 residues long. Looked up from germline, CDR1 is SEHNR and CDR2 is FQNEAQ (reference sequence). Trimming stripped 1 base from V and 1 base from J, with 5 bases between. DNA for the CDR3: TGTGCCAGCAGCTTAGTGGGCAGCAATCAGCCCCAGCATTTT. It translates to CASSLVGSNQPQHF.

The chain combines TRBV19 with TRBJ1-5; D is uncertain. The germline CDR1 and CDR2 sequences are LNHDA and SQIVND (reference sequence). The ends were cut back, 6 bases at V and 7 bases at J, with 16 bases in the middle. CDR3 length equals 14 residues. Here the CDR3 DNA reads TGTGCCAGTAGAGGTGGCAGGCCTCAGCAGCCCCAGCATTTT. Translating it yields CASRGGRPQQPQHF.

This clone was recorded a few times. The rearrangement uses TRBV19 and TRBJ2-7; a weak D match, TRBD1 (6 bases). Germline V gene sequence: CDR1 LNHDA, CDR2 SQIVND (reference sequence). The V end was cut by 4 bases, the J end by 2 bases, with 15 bases between. The CDR3 totals 15 residues. The CDR3 loop is CASSNAGTSAYEQYF. The CDR3 nucleotides are TGTGCCAGTAGTAATGCCGGGACAAGTGCCTACGAGCAGTACTTC.

This clone was counted a few times. The chain carries TRBV6-1 and TRBJ1-6; D gene ambiguous. Per the germline V gene, CDR1 is MNHNS and CDR2 is SASEGT. V dropped 1 base and J dropped 6 bases, with 13 bases sitting between them. The CDR3 spans 16 residues. CDR3 in amino acids: CASSEVRVAGNSPLHF. For the CDR3, the DNA is TGTGCCAGCAGTGAAGTGAGGGTTGCGGGTAATTCACCCCTCCACTTT.

V gene TRBV20-1 combines with J gene TRBJ2-7; 13 nucleotides align to TRBD2. This CDR3 has 17 residues. The germline V gene encodes CDR1 DFQATT and CDR2 SNEGSKA (reference sequence). Losses at the gene ends were 3 bases for V and 4 bases for J; bases not matched to a gene: 12. The CDR3 spells CSASPFYGTSGTYEQYF. The DNA for the CDR3 is TGCAGTGCTAGTCCCTTTTACGGGACTAGCGGGACATACGAGCAGTACTTC.

V and J are TRBV28 and TRBJ1-2, with 7 bases aligning to TRBD1. The V and J ends lost 6 bases and 4 bases, in that order; junction bases with no gene match: 8. Germline lookup yields CDR1 MDHEN and CDR2 SYDVKM. This CDR3 contains 14 residues. The CDR3 coding sequence is TGTGCCAGCAGCGTAACAGGGGTGGGCTATGGCTACACCTTC. Translation: CASSVTGVGYGYTF.

This sequence joins TRBV6-1 and TRBJ2-1, with D uncertain. CDR1 MNHNS and CDR2 SASEGT come from the germline V gene. This CDR3 spans 14 amino acids. The V end was cut by 3 bases, the J end by 4 bases, with 10 bases between. The CDR3 loop is CASSEVGAYNEQFF. CDR3 bases: TGTGCCAGCAGTGAGGTCGGAGCTTACAATGAGCAGTTCTTC.

This clone was detected ten times or more. The chain has TRBV2 and TRBJ1-5, with TRBD1 matching over 9 bases. The CDR3 loop spans 16 amino acids. Trimming removed 6 bases from V and 0 bases from J; junction bases left unmatched: 6. Germline CDR1 reads SNHLY; CDR2 reads FYNNEI. DNA of the CDR3: TGTGCCAGCAGAGCGGGACAGGGACCTAGCAATCAGCCCCAGCATTTT. Its protein product is CASRAGQGPSNQPQHF.